These 23 T cell receptor beta chains originate from one sample sequenced in a study of T-cell reconstitution after alpha-beta-depleted transplantation in children. TCRbeta library preparation incorporated unique molecular identifiers. Via MiXCR, TCRdb re-called the PCR reads, giving one row per CDR3 protein. The sample consists of 610,000 or so distinct CDR3 sequences, more than 20% of them appearing once. Sequences were derived from PBMCs, sampled before TCRalphabeta/CD19-depleted stem cell transplant. The origin of the receptors is a boy less than two years old with Wiskott-Aldrich syndrome, due to receive a stem cell transplant.

This clonotype was counted between two and nine times. The genes are TRBV5-1 and TRBJ1-2; D is perhaps TRBD1 (6 bases). V was cut by 4 bases and J by 4 bases, with 17 bases left in between. CDR3 size: 15 residues. Germline V gene lookup returns CDR1 SGHRS and CDR2 YFSETQ. CDR3: CASSPQGQLSYGYTF. The CDR3 nucleotides read TGCGCCAGCAGCCCACAAGGACAGCTTTCCTATGGCTACACCTTC. Filled out from reference TRBV5-1 and TRBJ1-2, the complete variable domain reads KAGVTQTPRYLIKTRGQQVTLSCSPISGHRSVSWYQQTPGQGLQFLFEYFSETQRNKGNFPGRFSGRQFSNSRSEMNVSTLELGDSALYLCASSPQGQLSYGYTFGSGTRLTVV.

This CDR3 is CASSGRGTSGSVPDTQYF. For the CDR3, the DNA is TGCGCCAGCAGCGGAAGGGGGACTAGCGGGAGTGTACCAGATACGCAGTATTTT. This chain uses TRBV5-1 with TRBJ2-3, with 14 bases fitting TRBD2. Germline trimming cut 4 bases from V and 4 bases from J; bases unmatched to any gene: 11. Per the germline V gene, CDR1 is SGHRS and CDR2 is YFSETQ. The CDR3 is 18 amino acids. Together with reference TRBV5-1 and TRBJ2-3, the CDR3 gives the full variable domain: KAGVTQTPRYLIKTRGQQVTLSCSPISGHRSVSWYQQTPGQGLQFLFEYFSETQRNKGNFPGRFSGRQFSNSRSEMNVSTLELGDSALYLCASSGRGTSGSVPDTQYFGPGTRLTVL.

This clonotype was seen a few times. The chain employs TRBV20-1 and TRBJ2-7; TRBD2 is a possible D gene (6 bases). V lost 6 bases, J lost 6 bases, and 18 bases lay in between. CDR1 and CDR2 from the germline V gene are DFQATT and SNEGSKA (reference sequence). CDR3 length equals 13 residues. Written as DNA, the CDR3 is TGCAGTGCCTCGTTCACTAGCAACCGCGAGCAGTACTTC. Translation gives CSASFTSNREQYF.

The J gene is TRBJ2-7, the V gene TRBV2; D possibly corresponds to TRBD1 (6 bases). V was shortened by 6 bases and J by 5 bases, with 14 bases between the two germline ends. The CDR3 totals 13 residues. Germline loops: CDR1 SNHLY, CDR2 FYNNEI. The CDR3 protein is CASSQQGENEQYF. DNA for the CDR3: TGTGCCAGCAGCCAACAGGGTGAGAACGAGCAGTACTTC.

The chain uses TRBV10-3 and TRBJ2-2, with 14 bases matching TRBD2. V lost 5 bases, J lost 1 base, and 3 bases stayed unmatched. The germline gives CDR1 ENHRY, CDR2 SYGVKD. CDR3 size: 17 residues. The CDR3 DNA is TGTGCCATCAGTTCGACTAGCGGGAGGGTGAACACCGGGGAGCTGTTTTTT. Residues: CAISSTSGRVNTGELFF.

This rearrangement joins TRBV20-1 to TRBJ2-3; 8 bases agree with TRBD2. Germline values: CDR1 DFQATT, CDR2 SNEGSKA (reference sequence). After removal of 3 bases from V and 6 bases from J, the junction contained 5 bases not matched to a gene. CDR3 length: 13 residues. In DNA, the CDR3 is TGCAGTGCTAGGTGGATAGCGGGGGATACGCAGTATTTT. Protein product: CSARWIAGDTQYF.

This clonotype has just a few counts. The chain employs TRBV27 and TRBJ1-6; D is unresolved. Germline loops: CDR1 MNHEY, CDR2 SMNVEV (reference sequence). The CDR3 length is 14 residues. V lost 4 bases to trimming and J lost 14 bases, with 18 bases between them. This CDR3 reads CASSSPWAAGTLHF. CDR3 bases: TGTGCCAGCAGTTCCCCCTGGGCTGCGGGGACCCTCCACTTT.

V gene TRBV27 combines with J gene TRBJ2-3; 11 bases match TRBD2. Germline lookup yields CDR1 MNHEY and CDR2 SMNVEV (reference sequence). V was clipped by 5 bases and J by 1 base; unmatched bases: 8. The CDR3 sequence is 17 residues long. As DNA, the CDR3 is TGTGCCAGCAGTCCCCAACCGGGACTAGCGGGCACAGATACGCAGTATTTT. Translation: CASSPQPGLAGTDTQYF.

This clonotype was counted a few times. This sequence joins TRBV5-1 and TRBJ1-3; 10 bases are shared with TRBD1. Germline V gene lookup returns CDR1 SGHRS and CDR2 YFSETQ. The CDR3 sequence is 15 residues long. V dropped 4 bases and J dropped 8; count of bases not matched to a gene: 9. CDR3 loop: CASSLAGTGVDTIYF. The CDR3 nucleotides read TGCGCCAGCAGCCTTGCCGGGACAGGGGTCGACACCATATATTTT.

This clonotype was counted a few times. The rearrangement links TRBV3-1 to TRBJ2-7, with D possibly TRBD2 on 6 matching bases. CDR3 length: 16 amino acids. V dropped 5 bases and J dropped 5 bases, with 22 bases sitting between them. Germline V lookup: CDR1 LGHDT, CDR2 YNNKEL (reference sequence). In DNA form, the CDR3 reads TGTGCCAGCAGCGCCATGGGCAACGGGGGACTGCACGAGCAGTACTTC. This gives the protein CASSAMGNGGLHEQYF.

The V gene is TRBV5-6, the J gene TRBJ1-1; TRBD1 might be the D (5 bases). The V and J ends lost 4 bases and 5 bases respectively, with 15 bases between them. Per germline, CDR1 SGHDT and CDR2 YYEEEE. The CDR3 has 14 amino acids. The CDR3: CASSRNEGETEAFF. In nucleotides, the CDR3 is TGTGCCAGCAGCCGGAATGAAGGGGAAACTGAAGCTTTCTTT.

This clonotype was detected a few times. The chain has TRBV6-5 and TRBJ2-5, with D possibly matching TRBD1 (6 bases). V lost 3 bases to trimming and J lost 1 base, with 15 bases between them. CDR1 MNHEY and CDR2 SVGAGI come from the germline V gene. The CDR3 spans 16 residues. The CDR3 here is CASSYHLRDIQETQYF. CDR3 DNA: TGTGCCAGCAGTTATCATCTTCGGGACATCCAAGAGACCCAGTACTTC.

This clonotype was seen a handful of times. This chain links TRBV12-3 or TRBV12-4 with TRBJ1-6; unclear D gene. The CDR3 contains 14 residues. Trimming cost V 4 bases and J 6 bases, with 10 bases left between them. CDR3 sequence reads: CASSSNSINSPLHF. CDR3 in DNA: TGTGCCAGCAGTTCTAACAGTATTAATTCACCCCTCCACTTT.

This chain connects TRBV7-9 to TRBJ1-2; D is unclear. Looked up from germline, CDR1 is SEHNR and CDR2 is FQNEAQ (reference sequence). V gave up 4 bases and J gave up 0 bases, with 9 bases separating them. The CDR3 contains 14 residues. For the CDR3, the DNA is TGTGCCAGCAGCTCCCCGACTTCTAACTATGGCTACACCTTC. As protein: CASSSPTSNYGYTF.

In this sample, this clonotype turned up a few times. The rearrangement uses TRBV5-6 and TRBJ2-5, with D hard to call. The CDR3 extends over 16 amino acids. Germline-derived CDR1 and CDR2 are SGHDT and YYEEEE. V lost 2 bases to trimming and J lost 1 base, with 15 bases between them. The CDR3 DNA reads as TGTGCCAGCAGCTTTCCCCGCGGATGGGGCCAAGAGACCCAGTACTTC. Its protein product is CASSFPRGWGQETQYF.

CDR3 residues: CASSPLPTGNSPLHF. CDR3 sequence (DNA): TGTGCCAGCTCACCACTTCCGACAGGGAATTCACCCCTCCACTTT. V and J are TRBV18 and TRBJ1-6; 7 nucleotides agree with TRBD1. CDR3 length: 15 amino acids. Trimming at V came to 1 base and at J to 7 bases, leaving 4 bases not matched to a gene. Germline loops: CDR1 KGHSH, CDR2 LQKENI.

The chain has TRBV12-3 or TRBV12-4 and TRBJ1-6; D is uncertain. The CDR3 has 13 residues. V was shortened by 2 bases and J by 14 bases, with 13 bases between the two germline ends. Here the CDR3 reads CASSLLESWALHF. In DNA, the CDR3 is TGTGCCAGCAGTTTATTGGAGTCTTGGGCCCTCCACTTT.

This chain joins TRBV9 and TRBJ2-7; D is perhaps TRBD2 (7 bases). From germline, CDR1 is SGDLS and CDR2 YYNGEE. The length of the CDR3 is 15 residues. Between the trimmed V and J ends, which lost 1 base and 5 bases, there was a span of 16 bases. In nucleotides, the CDR3 is TGTGCCAGCAGCGTATTAGGTGGGAGGGGGGACGAGCAGTACTTC. Its protein product is CASSVLGGRGDEQYF.

This clonotype has more than one count but fewer than ten. The chain uses TRBV25-1 and TRBJ2-7, with TRBD1 matching 7 bases. This CDR3 contains 13 residues. The junction had 6 bases not matched to a gene; V was cut back by 7 bases and J by 3 bases. Germline-derived CDR1 and CDR2 are MGHDK and SYGVNS. CDR3 DNA sequence: TGTGCCAGCATTCGACAGGGAAGCTACGAGCAGTACTTC. This sequence encodes CASIRQGSYEQYF.

This clonotype appeared a few times. The chain combines TRBV20-1 with TRBJ1-5; D is perhaps TRBD1 (6 bases). V was cut by 4 bases and J by 1 base, with 11 bases left in between. This CDR3 contains 14 residues. CDR1 and CDR2 (germline): DFQATT, SNEGSKA (reference sequence). The CDR3 region has the DNA TGCAGTGCTACCCGAGGGGGAAGCAATCAGCCCCAGCATTTT. Translated: CSATRGGSNQPQHF.

V and J are TRBV7-9 and TRBJ2-5, with 8 bases identical to TRBD1. Germline lookup yields CDR1 SEHNR and CDR2 FQNEAQ (reference sequence). The CDR3 runs to 15 residues. V trimming: 1 base; J trimming: 5 bases; junction bases outside the gene matches: 6. CDR3 sequence: CASSLVRTGSETQYF. The CDR3 DNA sequence: TGTGCCAGCAGCTTAGTAAGGACAGGGTCGGAGACCCAGTACTTC.

The genes are TRBV5-1 and TRBJ2-2; TRBD1 matches at 10 bases. The germline V gene has CDR1 SGHRS and CDR2 YFSETQ. CDR3 size: 13 residues. The V and J ends lost 9 bases and 4 bases, in that order; junction bases with no gene match: 3. The CDR3 region has the DNA TGCGCCACGGGACAGGGGCGCACCGGGGAGCTGTTTTTT. Translation: CATGQGRTGELFF.

This clonotype was observed a few times. The CDR3 reads CSVEEGAGNTIYF. In nucleotides, the CDR3 is TGCAGCGTTGAGGAGGGAGCTGGAAACACCATATATTTT. The rearrangement links TRBV29-1 to TRBJ1-3; D is uncertain. The CDR3 is 13 amino acids. Germline V lookup: CDR1 SQVTM, CDR2 ANQGSEA. Trimming removed 3 bases from V and 2 bases from J, with 8 bases in between.